This is a list of T cell receptor beta chains from one sample in a study of cytomegalovirus exposure and HLA in healthy donors. Only in-frame clones appear in the TCRdb table, and some are missing; sequencing was by immunoSEQ multiplex PCR. The profile shows approximately 220,000 clones, approximately 83% of them singletons. Sequenced sample: PBMCs. The receptors originated from a girl aged 10 to 17 in good health and CMV-seronegative. CDR3s include the opening cysteine and the closing phenylalanine or tryptophan. A D gene is named only where the DNA matches it firmly. Some rows have no size entry. The others give once, few or many, or a class for an expanded clone.

j_call	clone_size	v_call	d_call	cdr3_nt	cdr3_aa
TRBJ1-4	-	TRBV30	TRBD1	TGTGCCTGGAGCCTCAGGGGGCTTACTGAAAAACTGTTTTTT	CAWSLRGLTEKLFF
TRBJ2-2	once	TRBV7-8	-	TGTGCCAGCAGCTTACTCTTGTCCCGGGGAGTATACACCGGGGAGCTGTTTTTT	CASSLLLSRGVYTGELFF
TRBJ2-7	-	TRBV11-2	TRBD2	TGTGCCAGCACCAGACTAGCGGGACCCTACGAGCAGTACTTC	CASTRLAGPYEQYF
TRBJ2-7	-	TRBV11-2	TRBD2	TGTGCCAGCAGCACACAACTAGCGGGAGGGTACGAGCAGTACTTC	CASSTQLAGGYEQYF
TRBJ1-2	few	TRBV7-9	TRBD1	TGTGCCAGCAGCTCGACAGGGGGCGTTAACTATGGCTACACCTTC	CASSSTGGVNYGYTF
TRBJ2-7	-	TRBV19	-	TGTGCCAGTAGTAGGGCCTATAGCTCCTACGAGCAGTACTTC	CASSRAYSSYEQYF
TRBJ2-7	-	TRBV7-9	-	TGTGCCAGCAGCTTAGTCGCGGGAGAGCAGTACTTC	CASSLVAGEQYF
TRBJ1-1	-	TRBV5-1	-	TGCGCCAGCAGCCTGACAGACAACACTGAAGCTTTCTTT	CASSLTDNTEAFF
TRBJ2-7	-	TRBV12-5	-	TGTGCTAGTGGTACAGGGTTCCACGAGCAGTACTTC	CASGTGFHEQYF
TRBJ1-2	-	TRBV2	-	TGTGCCATCCCCGGTCCAATAAACTATGGCTACACCTTC	CAIPGPINYGYTF
TRBJ1-1	-	TRBV10-3	-	TGTGCCATCAGCCAGGACGGGGGACCTTTCTTT	CAISQDGGPFF
TRBJ2-3	once	TRBV11-2	TRBD2	TGTGCCAGCACGACTAGCGGGAGGGGCACAGATACGCAGTATTTT	CASTTSGRGTDTQYF
TRBJ2-1	once	TRBV5-4	-	TGTGCCAGCAGCTTGGAGGGGGGAGGGGCCTACAATGAGCAGTTCTTC	CASSLEGGGAYNEQFF
TRBJ1-2	once	TRBV19	-	TGTGCCAGTCAAGCGTTGTACGGGGGGCTGTTGGATGGCTACACCTTC	CASQALYGGLLDGYTF
TRBJ2-4	-	TRBV7-2	-	TGTGCCAGCAGCTCCCTGGAGTACATTCAGTACTTC	CASSSLEYIQYF
TRBJ1-5	few	TRBV7-7	-	TGTGCCAGCAGCTCTACGCTGGGGAGGTATCAGCCCCAGCATTTT	CASSSTLGRYQPQHF
TRBJ1-1	few	TRBV5-1	-	TGCGCCAGCAGCTGGGCCCCGAACACTGAAGCTTTCTTT	CASSWAPNTEAFF
TRBJ2-1	-	TRBV7-9	-	TGTTCCAGCAGCTCCCGGGTCGGGGGGCAGTACAATGAGCAGTTCTTC	CSSSSRVGGQYNEQFF
TRBJ1-5	-	TRBV30	-	TGTGCCTGGAGTCCGCCCAGTCCCAATCAGCCCCAGCATTTT	CAWSPPSPNQPQHF
TRBJ2-5	-	TRBV18	-	TGTGCCAGCTCACCCCCACCCAGTGGGACCCAGTACTTC	CASSPPPSGTQYF
TRBJ1-2	once	TRBV19	-	TGTGCCAGTAGTATACGGGCCGGGGATGGCTACACCTTC	CASSIRAGDGYTF
TRBJ2-1	-	TRBV15	TRBD2	TGTGCCACCAGCAGAGATGGGACTGTCACCCGGGAGGGCGGCTACAATGAGCAGTTCTTC	CATSRDGTVTREGGYNEQFF
TRBJ1-1	-	TRBV6-6	-	TGTGCCAGCAGTTACCCGGGACAGAACACTGAAGCTTTCTTT	CASSYPGQNTEAFF
TRBJ2-5	-	TRBV9	TRBD2	TGTGCCAGCAGCGTAGATGCGGGAGGGGAGACCCAGTACTTC	CASSVDAGGETQYF
TRBJ2-3	-	TRBV15	TRBD1	TGTGCCACCAGCAGAGACGGGGAACCAGGGGGCTCGCAGTATTTT	CATSRDGEPGGSQYF
TRBJ1-2	-	TRBV4-3	-	TGCGCCAGCAGCCAACAGGGGTCCGGTTTCTATGGCTACACCTTC	CASSQQGSGFYGYTF
TRBJ2-2	-	TRBV10-3	TRBD1	TGTGCCATCAGGTCCGGGACAGGGATCGACACCGGGGAGCTGTTTTTT	CAIRSGTGIDTGELFF
TRBJ2-7	-	TRBV20-1	-	TGCCTTCTGCGGAGCGCCTACGAGCAGTACTTC	CLLRSAYEQYF
TRBJ2-5	-	TRBV4-2	-	TGTGCCAGCAGCCAAGAGTGGGCAGACCAAGAGACCCAGTACTTC	CASSQEWADQETQYF
TRBJ1-1	-	TRBV5-6	-	TGTGCCAGCAGCTTGGACCTTAGGAACACTGAAGCTTTCTTT	CASSLDLRNTEAFF
TRBJ1-3	-	TRBV6-4	-	TGTGCCAGCAGTGTAAGACAGGGAAACACCATATATTTT	CASSVRQGNTIYF
TRBJ2-2	once	TRBV5-4	TRBD1	TGTGCCAGCAGGGCCGGGACAGCCGCAACCGGGGAGCTGTTTTTT	CASRAGTAATGELFF